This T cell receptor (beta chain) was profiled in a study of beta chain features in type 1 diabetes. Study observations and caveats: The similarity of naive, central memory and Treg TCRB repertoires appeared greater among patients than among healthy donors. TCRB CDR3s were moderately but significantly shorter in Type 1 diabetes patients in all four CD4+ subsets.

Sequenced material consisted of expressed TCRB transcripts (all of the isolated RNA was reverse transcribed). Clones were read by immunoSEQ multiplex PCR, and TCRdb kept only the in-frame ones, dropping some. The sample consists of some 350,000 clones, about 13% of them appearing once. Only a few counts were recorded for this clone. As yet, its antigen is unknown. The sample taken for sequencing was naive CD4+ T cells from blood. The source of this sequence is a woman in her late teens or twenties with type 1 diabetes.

The CDR3 nucleotides are TGTGCCACAGGGGGTCCTGGGGCCAACGTCCTGACTTTC. Translated: CATGGPGANVLTF. This chain links TRBV10-3 with TRBJ2-6; 7 positions match TRBD1. This CDR3 spans 13 amino acids. J lost 2 bases, V lost 10 bases, and 2 bases had no gene match. The germline gives CDR1 ENHRY, CDR2 SYGVKD.